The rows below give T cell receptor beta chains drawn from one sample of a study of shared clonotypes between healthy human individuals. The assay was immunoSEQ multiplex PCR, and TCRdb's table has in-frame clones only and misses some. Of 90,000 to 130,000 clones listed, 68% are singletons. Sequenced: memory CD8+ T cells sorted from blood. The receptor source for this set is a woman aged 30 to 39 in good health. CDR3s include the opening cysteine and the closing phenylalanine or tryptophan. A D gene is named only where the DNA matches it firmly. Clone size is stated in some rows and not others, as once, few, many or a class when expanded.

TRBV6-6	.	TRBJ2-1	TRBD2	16	TGTGCCAGCAGTTACTCAGGGACTAGCGCCCTCAATGAGCAGTTCTTC	CASSYSGTSALNEQFF
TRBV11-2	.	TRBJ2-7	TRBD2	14	TGTGCCAGCAGCCTTGGCGGTAGCGGGAGCGAGCAGTACTTC	CASSLGGSGSEQYF
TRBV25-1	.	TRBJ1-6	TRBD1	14	TGTGCCAGCAGTGATGGGACAGGGAAGTCACCCCTCCACTTT	CASSDGTGKSPLHF
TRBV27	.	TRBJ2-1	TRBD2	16	TGTGCCAGCAGTGACTCGGCGGGAGGTGGGTACAATGAGCAGTTCTTC	CASSDSAGGGYNEQFF
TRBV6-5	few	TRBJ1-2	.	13	TGTGCCAGCAGTGCGACCGGGGCACACCTCTACACCTTC	CASSATGAHLYTF
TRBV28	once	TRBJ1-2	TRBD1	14	TGTGCCAGCAGTTTATGGCAGGGGGCGCGTGGCTACACCTTC	CASSLWQGARGYTF
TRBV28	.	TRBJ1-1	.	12	TGTGCCGCTGGGCCAGGGAGCACTGAAGCTTTCTTT	CAAGPGSTEAFF
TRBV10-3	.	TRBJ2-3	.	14	TGTGCCACAAAAGACGGAACGAGGGCAGTTACGCAGTATTTT	CATKDGTRAVTQYF
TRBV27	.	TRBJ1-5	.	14	TGTGCCAGCCGGCCCATATCTAGCAATCAGCCCCAGCATTTT	CASRPISSNQPQHF
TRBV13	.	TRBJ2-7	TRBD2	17	TGTGCCAGCAGCTCGATACAGACGCGGGAGGGTGGCTACGAGCAGTACTTC	CASSSIQTREGGYEQYF
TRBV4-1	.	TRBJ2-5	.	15	TGCGCCAGCAGCCTCTATGTTCAGGGCCGGGAGACCCAGTACTTC	CASSLYVQGRETQYF
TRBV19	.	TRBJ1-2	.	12	TGTGCCAGTAGCCCGTCCCGGACGTACCAGACCTTC	CASSPSRTYQTF
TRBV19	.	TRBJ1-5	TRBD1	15	TGTGCCAGTAGCTTCCAGGGGGTGATGGGGCAGCCCCAGCATTTT	CASSFQGVMGQPQHF